The clone carrying this T cell receptor beta chain was detected ten times or more. Its antigen is unidentified. The sample has other DNA sequences that encode this CDR3 too. The sample comes from a study of shared clonotypes between healthy human individuals. Study conclusions and caveats: Among the subsets, naive ones generally showed larger estimated richness than memory ones.

Genomic DNA (from each subset) was split evenly across several immunoSEQ plates. Generated by immunoSEQ multiplex PCR, the TCRdb table keeps only in-frame clones and is missing some. The table shows roughly 86,000 clones, with 60% to 70% occurring only once. The CDR3 consists of 14 residues. V trimming: 4 bases; J trimming: 6 bases; junction bases outside the gene matches: 6. The germline V gene has CDR1 WNHNN and CDR2 SYGVQD (reference sequence). Donors were healthy HIV-negative adults without recently reported acute infections or vaccinations. In CD8 memory, CD45RO+ cells were put together with CCR7-negative CD45RA+ TemRA cells.

This TCR came from a young man in good health. The source material was memory CD8+ T cells sorted from blood. As for subset: CD45RO+ cells pooled with CCR7-negative TemRA cells. The J gene is TRBJ2-3, the V gene TRBV10-1, with 8 bases lining up with TRBD1. CDR3 amino acids: CASSATGVADTQYF. The CDR3 DNA reads TGCGCCAGCAGTGCGACAGGGGTAGCGGATACGCAGTATTTT.